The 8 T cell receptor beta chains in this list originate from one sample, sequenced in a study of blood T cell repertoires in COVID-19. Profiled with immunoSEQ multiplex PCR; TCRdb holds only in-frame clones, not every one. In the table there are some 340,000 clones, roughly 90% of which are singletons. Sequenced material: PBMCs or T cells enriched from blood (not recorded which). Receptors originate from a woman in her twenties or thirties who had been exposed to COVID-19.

Here the CDR3 reads CASSPTSPGQGIGQPQHF. CDR3 DNA: TGTGCCAGCTCACCAACTTCCCCGGGACAGGGGATAGGTCAGCCCCAGCATTTT. The chain employs TRBV18 and TRBJ1-5, with TRBD1 identical over 10 bases. J lost 6 bases, V lost 2 bases, and 13 bases had no gene match. This CDR3 contains 18 residues. Germline V gives CDR1 KGHSH, CDR2 LQKENI. The whole variable domain, remainder taken from reference TRBV18 and TRBJ1-5, is NAGVMQNPRHLVRRRGQEARLRCSPMKGHSHVYWYRQLPEEGLKFMVYLQKENIIDESGMPKERFSAEFPKEGPSILRIQQVVRGDSAAYFCASSPTSPGQGIGQPQHFGDGTRLSIL.

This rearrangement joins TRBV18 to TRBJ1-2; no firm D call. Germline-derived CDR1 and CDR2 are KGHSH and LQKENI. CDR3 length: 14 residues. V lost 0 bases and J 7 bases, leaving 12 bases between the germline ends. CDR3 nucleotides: TGTGCCAGCTCACCACCGGGAGACTCCCTTGGCTACACCTTC. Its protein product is CASSPPGDSLGYTF.

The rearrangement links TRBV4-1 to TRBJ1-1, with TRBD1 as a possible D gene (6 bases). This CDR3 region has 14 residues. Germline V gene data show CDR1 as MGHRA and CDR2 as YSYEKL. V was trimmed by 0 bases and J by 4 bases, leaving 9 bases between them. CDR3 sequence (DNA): TGCGCCAGCAGCCAAGATCAAGGGGGCACTGAAGCTTTCTTT. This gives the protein CASSQDQGGTEAFF.

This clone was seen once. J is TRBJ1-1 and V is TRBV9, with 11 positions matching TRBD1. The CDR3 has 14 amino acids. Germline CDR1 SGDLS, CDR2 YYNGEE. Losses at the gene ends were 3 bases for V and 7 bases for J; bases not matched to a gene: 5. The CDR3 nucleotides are TGTGCCAGCAGCGCAGGACAGGGGGCTATTGAAGCTTTCTTT. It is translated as CASSAGQGAIEAFF.

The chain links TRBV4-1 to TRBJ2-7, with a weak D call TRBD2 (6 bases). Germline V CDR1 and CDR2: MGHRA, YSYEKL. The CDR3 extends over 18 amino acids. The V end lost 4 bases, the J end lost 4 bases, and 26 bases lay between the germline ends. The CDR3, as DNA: TGCGCCAGCAGCCTGCGCGGGGCTACAAGGGGTGGGAGTTACGAGCAGTACTTC. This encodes CASSLRGATRGGSYEQYF.

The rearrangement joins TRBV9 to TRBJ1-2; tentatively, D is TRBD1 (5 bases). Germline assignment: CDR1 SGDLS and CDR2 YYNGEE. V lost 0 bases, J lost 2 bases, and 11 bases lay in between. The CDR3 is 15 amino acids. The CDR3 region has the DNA TGTGCCAGCAGCGTAGAGATCGGGGGGAACTATGGCTACACCTTC. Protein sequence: CASSVEIGGNYGYTF.

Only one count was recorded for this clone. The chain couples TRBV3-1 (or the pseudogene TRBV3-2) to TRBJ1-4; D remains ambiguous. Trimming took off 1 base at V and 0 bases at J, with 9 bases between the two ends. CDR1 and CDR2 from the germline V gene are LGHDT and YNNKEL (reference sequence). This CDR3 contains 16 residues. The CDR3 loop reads CASSQASVATNEKLFF. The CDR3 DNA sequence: TGTGCCAGCAGCCAAGCCTCAGTTGCAACTAATGAAAAACTGTTTTTT.

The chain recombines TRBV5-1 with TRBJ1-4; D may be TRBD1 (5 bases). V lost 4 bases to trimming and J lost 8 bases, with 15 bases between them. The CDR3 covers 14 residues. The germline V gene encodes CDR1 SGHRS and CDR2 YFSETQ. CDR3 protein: CASSLGGSEEKLFF. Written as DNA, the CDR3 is TGCGCCAGCAGCCTCGGGGGGAGCGAGGAAAAACTGTTTTTT.